These T cell receptor beta chains were read from a single sample in a study of PD-L1 blockade in urothelial cancer. The assay was immunoSEQ multiplex PCR, and TCRdb's table has in-frame clones only and misses some. The sample shows about 57,000 clones, roughly 79% of them seen only once. The material was PBMCs, obtained around atezolizumab (anti-PD-L1) treatment. The source of these receptors is a man in his 70s with urothelial cancer. Both conserved end residues are part of each CDR3. Each record gives: J gene, clone size, D gene, V gene, CDR3 protein, CDR3 DNA. D genes are given only for firm matches. Not every row has a clone size; where given, it reads once, few, many or a size class.

j_call: TRBJ1-1; clone_size: .; d_call: TRBD1; v_call: TRBV7-2; cdr3_aa: CASSLRQGGTFF; cdr3_nt: TGTGCCAGCAGCTTAAGACAGGGAGGCACTTTCTTT
j_call: TRBJ2-5; clone_size: .; d_call: TRBD2; v_call: TRBV19; cdr3_aa: CASSRGTSGEETQYF; cdr3_nt: TGTGCCAGTAGTAGGGGGACTAGCGGGGAAGAGACCCAGTACTTC
j_call: TRBJ1-1; clone_size: .; d_call: .; v_call: TRBV5-1; cdr3_aa: CASSREASGSTEAFF; cdr3_nt: TGCGCCAGCAGCAGGGAGGCCTCGGGGAGCACTGAAGCTTTCTTT
j_call: TRBJ2-3; clone_size: .; d_call: .; v_call: TRBV7-3; cdr3_aa: CASSFSGLRTDTQYF; cdr3_nt: TGTGCCAGCAGCTTCTCTGGACTACGCACAGATACGCAGTATTTT
j_call: TRBJ2-7; clone_size: .; d_call: TRBD2; v_call: TRBV10-3; cdr3_aa: CAISESIAGGGPYEQYF; cdr3_nt: TGTGCCATCAGTGAGTCGATCGCGGGGGGGGGTCCCTACGAGCAGTACTTC
j_call: TRBJ2-5; clone_size: .; d_call: .; v_call: TRBV5-1; cdr3_aa: CASSVGVSGDQETQYF; cdr3_nt: TGCGCCAGCAGCGTGGGTGTTAGCGGAGATCAAGAGACCCAGTACTTC
j_call: TRBJ2-1; clone_size: .; d_call: .; v_call: TRBV5-4; cdr3_aa: CASSPGTTNEQFF; cdr3_nt: TGTGCCAGCAGCCCCGGGACAACAAATGAGCAGTTCTTC
j_call: TRBJ2-5; clone_size: .; d_call: .; v_call: TRBV5-4; cdr3_aa: CASSLVGGVDQETQYF; cdr3_nt: TGTGCCAGCAGCTTGGTTGGAGGGGTTGATCAAGAGACCCAGTACTTC
j_call: TRBJ1-4; clone_size: .; d_call: TRBD1; v_call: TRBV6-1; cdr3_aa: CASSEVGGRFSEKLFF; cdr3_nt: TGTGCCAGCAGTGAAGTAGGGGGCCGCTTCTCTGAAAAACTGTTTTTT
j_call: TRBJ2-7; clone_size: .; d_call: .; v_call: TRBV6-5; cdr3_aa: CASSYSPTSNEQYF; cdr3_nt: TGTGCCAGCAGTTACTCCCCTACTTCCAACGAGCAGTACTTC
j_call: TRBJ2-3; clone_size: .; d_call: .; v_call: TRBV27; cdr3_aa: CATSGSWTDTQYF; cdr3_nt: TGTGCCACTTCAGGGTCTTGGACAGATACGCAGTATTTT
j_call: TRBJ1-2; clone_size: .; d_call: .; v_call: TRBV18; cdr3_aa: CASSPLRGGDYGYTF; cdr3_nt: TGTGCCAGCTCACCTCTACGAGGCGGGGACTATGGCTACACCTTC
j_call: TRBJ1-5; clone_size: few; d_call: .; v_call: TRBV6-5; cdr3_aa: CASSLTGKNQPQHF; cdr3_nt: TGTGCCAGCAGCCTCACAGGGAAGAATCAGCCCCAGCATTTT
j_call: TRBJ2-1; clone_size: .; d_call: .; v_call: TRBV7-2; cdr3_aa: CASSLAGPSYNEQFF; cdr3_nt: TGTGCCAGCAGCTTAGCGGGGCCCTCCTACAATGAGCAGTTCTTC
j_call: TRBJ2-1; clone_size: .; d_call: .; v_call: TRBV7-2; cdr3_aa: CASSPRSEQFF; cdr3_nt: TGTGCCAGCAGCCCACGGAGTGAGCAGTTCTTC
j_call: TRBJ1-4; clone_size: .; d_call: TRBD1; v_call: TRBV4-3; cdr3_aa: CASSPRTGEKLFF; cdr3_nt: TGCGCCAGCAGCCCTCGGACAGGAGAAAAACTGTTTTTT